The 16 T cell receptor beta chains presented below share a single source sample, sequenced in a study of blood T cells in healthy people across ages. Using a J-beta primer mix together with a sample-barcoded 5' primer, a second PCR was run for about 7 to 12 cycles. Each CDR3 protein gets one entry after TCRdb re-called the 5' RACE reads with MiXCR. The data contain roughly 1,800,000 distinct CDR3 sequences, 40% to 55% of them singletons. Source material: blood. All receptors come from a woman aged 40 to 50 in good health.

The chain uses TRBV20-1 and TRBJ2-1, with D unclear. With 3 bases removed from V and 10 bases from J, the gap between germline ends came to 13 bases. CDR1 is DFQATT, CDR2 SNEGSKA, per germline (reference sequence). This CDR3 region has 12 residues. Here the CDR3 reads CSASVTNYEQFF. In nucleotides, the CDR3 is TGCAGTGCTAGTGTCACGAACTACGAGCAGTTCTTC.

The J gene is TRBJ2-1, the V gene TRBV4-2; 9 positions agree with TRBD2. The CDR3 extends over 16 amino acids. Germline assignment: CDR1 LGHNA and CDR2 YNFKEQ. The ends lost 0 bases at V and 10 bases at J; junction bases unmatched: 10. In DNA form, the CDR3 reads TGTGCCAGCAGCCAAGAGGTCGGCGGGGGGGCGTGGGAGCAGTTCTTC. The encoded protein is CASSQEVGGGAWEQFF.

The rearrangement uses TRBV2 and TRBJ1-2, with D possibly being TRBD1 (5 bases). V was shortened by 8 bases and J by 0 bases, with 22 bases between the two germline ends. Germline V gene data show CDR1 as SNHLY and CDR2 as FYNNEI. The CDR3 runs 17 residues. The CDR3 sequence: CASYYYPGRLTNYGYTF. The CDR3, as DNA: TGTGCCAGCTACTACTACCCGGGACGCCTTACTAACTATGGCTACACCTTC.

About this clonotype itself: The junction departs from the called germline gene at one end, perhaps through a read error. This rearrangement joins TRBV29-1 to TRBJ2-3, with 10 bases matching TRBD2. The CDR3 loop spans 14 amino acids. The germline V gene has CDR1 SQVTM and CDR2 ANQGSEA. In nucleotides, the CDR3 is TGCAGCTCCCGGAGTAGCGGGGGGACAGAGACGCAGTATTTT. This codes for CSSRSSGGTETQYF.

The chain has TRBV27 and TRBJ2-5; unclear D gene. This CDR3 has 15 amino acids. Germline V gives CDR1 MNHEY, CDR2 SMNVEV (reference sequence). Trimming removed 5 bases at V and 4 bases at J, with 17 bases between. This CDR3 is CASSSPAQGGETQYF. The CDR3 DNA sequence: TGTGCCAGCAGTAGTCCGGCCCAAGGTGGAGAGACCCAGTACTTC.

With regard to this clonotype: One end of the junction does not line up with germline, which may come from a read error. The chain uses TRBV10-3 and TRBJ2-7; D perhaps matches TRBD1 (6 bases). Germline CDR1 and CDR2: ENHRY and SYGVKD. This CDR3 spans 14 amino acids. CDR3 in amino acids: CAVSGQQSSYEQYF. CDR3 nucleotides: TGTGCCGTCAGCGGACAGCAATCCTCCTACGAGCAGTACTTC.

The genes are TRBV11-1 and TRBJ1-1; TRBD1 might be the D (5 bases). This CDR3 is built from 17 residues. V was trimmed by 5 bases and J by 5 bases, leaving 24 bases between them. CDR1 is SGHAT, CDR2 FQDESV, per germline (reference sequence). CDR3: CASSPTSWGSLETEAFF. The CDR3 nucleotides are TGTGCCAGCAGCCCTACGTCATGGGGGTCCCTTGAGACTGAAGCTTTCTTT.

The chain joins TRBV6-5 to TRBJ1-4; 7 bases match TRBD1. Germline-derived CDR1 and CDR2 are MNHEY and SVGAGI. V gave up 3 bases and J gave up 5 bases; unmatched junction bases: 6. The CDR3 covers 15 residues. As DNA, the CDR3 is TGTGCCAGCAGTTATTTCGGACAGGCGAATGAAAAACTGTTTTTT. Translated, it gives CASSYFGQANEKLFF.

The chain carries TRBV20-1 and TRBJ2-5; unclear D gene. In germline, CDR1 is DFQATT, CDR2 SNEGSKA (reference sequence). CDR3 size: 13 residues. Trimming stripped 0 bases from V and 4 bases from J, with 9 bases between. In nucleotides, the CDR3 is TGCAGTGCTAGAGATGGTCTTGTAGAGACCCAGTACTTC. This sequence encodes CSARDGLVETQYF.

The chain carries TRBV12-3 or TRBV12-4 and TRBJ2-3, with TRBD2 matching 9 bases. V lost 7 bases and J lost 2; bases outside the gene matches: 7. The CDR3 is 15 amino acids. CDR3 in amino acids: CASTSAGGPTDTQYF. For the CDR3, the DNA is TGTGCCAGCACCTCAGCGGGGGGACCCACAGATACGCAGTATTTT.

In this sample, this clonotype turned up a few times. The V gene is TRBV28, the J gene TRBJ2-7; TRBD2 matches 10 bases. The J call may be mistaken, given a closer DNA end match to TRBJ2-5. The CDR3 contains 16 residues. CDR1 is MDHEN, CDR2 SYDVKM, per germline. CDR3 nucleotide sequence: TGTGCCAGCAGTTTACCGGAAGCGGGGGGGAGGGTGACCCAGTACTTC. As protein: CASSLPEAGGRVTQYF.

Comments on this clonotype: Germline is not matched at one junction end, which may reflect a read error. The rearrangement uses TRBV7-2 and TRBJ1-4; D unclear. The CDR3 is 14 residues long. Looked up from germline, CDR1 is SGHTA and CDR2 is FQGNSA. CDR3 nucleotide sequence: TGTGCCGGCAGCCAGAGGCTCCTCGGGGAAAAACTGTTTTTT. This gives the protein CAGSQRLLGEKLFF.

This clonotype was observed a handful of times. This rearrangement joins TRBV7-2 to TRBJ2-4; D might be TRBD1 or TRBD2, each matching 6 bases. The ends were cut back, 5 bases at V and 6 bases at J, with 17 bases in the middle. Germline lookup yields CDR1 SGHTA and CDR2 FQGNSA. The CDR3 totals 15 residues. In DNA form, the CDR3 reads TGTGCCAGCAGCCGTGGAGGGGGGCTAGGAAACATTCAGTACTTC. Translation: CASSRGGGLGNIQYF.

The V gene is TRBV7-9, the J gene TRBJ1-2; possible D gene TRBD1, 5 bases. The CDR3 runs 14 residues. Per the germline V gene, CDR1 is SEHNR and CDR2 is FQNEAQ (reference sequence). V gave up 1 base and J gave up 4 bases, with 10 bases separating them. The CDR3 DNA is TGTGCCAGCAGCTTAGAAGAGGGGTCCTATGGCTACACCTTC. Translation: CASSLEEGSYGYTF.

This chain joins TRBV6-5 and TRBJ2-3, with TRBD2 as a possible D gene (6 bases). Germline V CDR1 and CDR2: MNHEY, SVGAGI. CDR3 length: 12 amino acids. Trimming removed 6 bases at V and 10 bases at J, with 14 bases between. The CDR3 DNA follows: TGTGCCAGCAGCCCCACCGGGACTTCGCAGTATTTT. It codes for CASSPTGTSQYF.

The CDR3 region has the DNA TGTGCCAGCAGTTTACCTAATAGCGGGATTATCAAAAACATTCAGTACTTC. As protein: CASSLPNSGIIKNIQYF. V and J are TRBV12-3 or TRBV12-4 and TRBJ2-4; the match to TRBD2 covers 8 bases. V trimming: 2 bases; J trimming: 3 bases; junction bases outside the gene matches: 9. The CDR3 has 17 residues.